This T cell receptor (beta chain) originates from a study of control samples from healthy donors and cancer patients. Generated by immunoSEQ multiplex PCR, the TCRdb table keeps only in-frame clones and is missing some. The sample consists of fewer than 25,000 clones, more than 70% of them appearing once. This TCR derives from a woman aged 55 to 70 with head and neck cancer. The sample taken for sequencing was PBMCs.

CDR3 nucleotides: TGTGCCAGCAGTTTTGCGGGGCCCTACGAGCAGTACTTC. This translates into CASSFAGPYEQYF. The chain uses TRBV27 and TRBJ2-7, with a possible D match to TRBD2 (6 bases). This CDR3 has 13 amino acids. Germline V gene data show CDR1 as MNHEY and CDR2 as SMNVEV (reference sequence). Trimming removed 3 bases at V and 2 bases at J, with 8 bases between.